This section outlines one TCR beta chain sequence together with its context. It has no known antigen specificity. Base qualities are missing; no much larger clone stands one base away. This sample was included in a study of control samples from healthy donors and cancer patients (TCRdb year 2020). The library relied on the immunoSEQ multiplex PCR assay. The table was pulled from immuneACCESS by TCRdb, which kept in-frame rearrangements only. Such tables lose some clones; where checked, under half of the loss comes from unresolved V genes, and the rest has no known cause. This sample holds about 92,000 clones; around 80% were observed only once. The ten largest clones add up to roughly 9.8% of the sample. Its CDR3 holds 13 amino acids, cysteine through phenylalanine. The sequence is cut down to CDR3 DNA, 39 bases in frame from base 1. V is shortened by 3 bases, J by 7 bases, and the region joining them spans 12 bases. Via the germline V gene (reference sequence), CDR1 is SEHNR and CDR2 FQNEAQ.

The chain is encoded by TRBV7-9 joined to TRBJ1-2; the D gene cannot be resolved reliably. The clonotype was recovered from a woman aged 55 to 70 in good health. Sequencing input: blood. The nucleotide sequence is TGTGCCAGCAGCTTCGGTCAGGCAAGTGGCTACACCTTC. This translates into CASSFGQASGYTF.